Shown below are 13 T cell receptor beta chains from a single sample sequenced in a study of T cell changes during pregnancy in multiple sclerosis. The protocol was immunoSEQ multiplex PCR, while the TCRdb copy is restricted to in-frame clones and leaves out a portion. The sample has about 18,000 clones, 75% to 90% seen once. The sequencing used CD8+ T cells from peripheral blood mononuclear cells, collected in the third trimester of pregnancy. The source of these receptors is a female donor in good health, enrolled as a control in a pregnancy study.

The chain has TRBV7-3 and TRBJ2-5, with 8 bases that match TRBD2. The CDR3 sequence is 14 residues long. V was pared by 5 bases and J by 5 bases, with 7 bases of the junction left unmatched. The germline gives CDR1 SGHTA, CDR2 FQGTGA. The CDR3 DNA is TGTGCCAGCAGCCCGGACGGGGGGGAGGAGACCCAGTACTTC. Translating gives CASSPDGGEETQYF.

The chain's CDR3 is CASSLLTGALGYGYTF. CDR3 sequence (DNA): TGTGCCAGCAGCTTACTGACAGGAGCCCTTGGCTATGGCTACACCTTC. This chain links TRBV5-4 with TRBJ1-2, with a possible D match to TRBD1 (6 bases). The CDR3 length is 16 residues. V lost 2 bases and J lost 4, with 18 bases in between. Germline V gene sequence: CDR1 SGHNT, CDR2 YYREEE (reference sequence).

This chain connects TRBV5-4 to TRBJ2-5; D uncertain. This CDR3 is 13 amino acids long. Germline assignment: CDR1 SGHNT and CDR2 YYREEE (reference sequence). V lost 0 bases, J lost 1 base, and 4 bases lay in between. The CDR3 loop is CASSLDTQETQYF. In DNA, the CDR3 is TGTGCCAGCAGCTTGGACACCCAAGAGACCCAGTACTTC.

This clone was recorded once. CDR3 in DNA: TGTGCCAGCAGTTCCGGGGGTGAAAAACTGTTTTTT. It yields the protein CASSSGGEKLFF. The rearrangement joins TRBV7-9 to TRBJ1-4; the D gene is possibly TRBD1 (5 bases). Trimming cost V 6 bases and J 7 bases, with 9 bases left between them. This CDR3 comprises 12 residues. CDR1 and CDR2 (germline): SEHNR, FQNEAQ (reference sequence).

This clone was seen once. This chain joins TRBV11-2 and TRBJ2-3; 8 nucleotides align to TRBD2. The length of the CDR3 is 17 residues. J was trimmed by 0 bases and V by 6 bases; bases with no gene match: 11. In germline, CDR1 is SGHAT, CDR2 FQNNGV. CDR3 sequence reads: CASRRSGGLSSTDTQYF. The CDR3 DNA sequence: TGTGCCAGCAGAAGGAGCGGGGGCTTATCTAGCACAGATACGCAGTATTTT.

The chain couples TRBV4-3 to TRBJ2-1; TRBD2 matches 13 bases. There are 17 residues in the CDR3. In germline, CDR1 is LGHNA, CDR2 YSLEER. The V gene end was trimmed by 4 bases and the J gene end by 1 base; junction bases not matched to a gene: 4. The CDR3 loop reads CASSPTSGGASYNEQFF. Here the CDR3 DNA reads TGCGCCAGCAGCCCCACTAGCGGGGGGGCGTCCTACAATGAGCAGTTCTTC.

This rearrangement joins TRBV7-9 to TRBJ1-6; 7 bases agree with TRBD1. With V trimmed by 3 bases and J by 6 bases, 2 bases remained unmatched. Germline V gives CDR1 SEHNR, CDR2 FQNEAQ (reference sequence). This CDR3 spans 14 amino acids. The CDR3 nucleotides read TGTGCCAGCAGCTTGCAGGGGGGTAATTCACCCCTCCACTTT. Translated, it gives CASSLQGGNSPLHF.

The rearrangement links TRBV28 to TRBJ2-3; TRBD2 might be the D (6 bases). Trimming shortened V by 2 bases and J by 3 bases, and 9 bases separated the two germline ends. Germline-derived CDR1 and CDR2 are MDHEN and SYDVKM. CDR3 length equals 14 residues. The chain's CDR3 is CASSLGGTTDTQYF. In nucleotides, the CDR3 is TGTGCCAGCAGTTTAGGCGGGACTACAGATACGCAGTATTTT.

V is TRBV11-2 and J is TRBJ2-2; D uncertain. The CDR3 sequence is 17 residues long. From germline, CDR1 is SGHAT and CDR2 FQNNGV. Trimming left V 2 bases short and J 5 bases short, with 18 bases between. CDR3 region: CASSLIGWSEVTGELFF. The CDR3 bases are TGTGCCAGCAGCTTAATTGGGTGGAGCGAGGTAACCGGGGAGCTGTTTTTT.

In this sample, this clone turned up a few times. The chain employs TRBV7-8 and TRBJ2-7; 9 bases match TRBD1. This CDR3 region has 16 residues. The germline gives CDR1 SGHVS, CDR2 FQNEAQ. After removal of 5 bases from V and 2 bases from J, the junction contained 10 bases not matched to a gene. The CDR3 coding sequence is TGTGCCAGCAGCCTCGACCCTCGGACAGGGGCCTACGAGCAGTACTTC. This codes for CASSLDPRTGAYEQYF.

The chain employs TRBV11-2 and TRBJ1-2, with a possible D match to TRBD1 (6 bases). V lost 2 bases and J lost 3, with 16 bases in between. The CDR3 covers 16 residues. Germline lookup yields CDR1 SGHAT and CDR2 FQNNGV. CDR3 sequence: CASSLFLGHRDYGYTF. The CDR3 nucleotides are TGTGCCAGCAGCTTATTTCTTGGACACAGGGACTATGGCTACACCTTC. Full variable domain (remainder filled in from reference TRBV11-2 and TRBJ1-2): EAGVAQSPRYKIIEKRQSVAFWCNPISGHATLYWYQQILGQGPKLLIQFQNNGVVDDSQLPKDRFSAERLKGVDSTLKIQPAKLEDSAVYLCASSLFLGHRDYGYTFGSGTRLTVV.

This rearrangement joins TRBV4-3 to TRBJ1-2; tentative D call: TRBD1 (6 bases). Germline CDR1 and CDR2: LGHNA and YSLEER. The CDR3 has 17 amino acids. The V end was cut by 1 base, the J end by 2 bases, with 17 bases between. In DNA, the CDR3 is TGCGCCAGCAGCCAAGTCTCCCTTGGGGGCTCAAACTATGGCTACACCTTC. Amino acid sequence: CASSQVSLGGSNYGYTF.

J is TRBJ2-7 and V is TRBV5-6, with 11 bases identical to TRBD1. The CDR3 spans 14 residues. V dropped 3 bases and J dropped 4; count of bases not matched to a gene: 3. Germline assignment: CDR1 SGHDT and CDR2 YYEEEE. DNA for the CDR3: TGTGCCAGCAGCTACGGGACAGGGGGTTACGAGCAGTACTTC. This encodes CASSYGTGGYEQYF.